This T cell receptor (beta chain) was identified during a study of blood T cell repertoires in COVID-19. Across the whole study: Researchers got acute and convalescent COVID-19 samples from the United States, Italy and Spain. Nucleic acid was either cDNA or gDNA, and it came from T cells, B-cell-depleted T cells, or PBMCs.

The CDR3 extends over 16 amino acids. V was cut by 4 bases and J by 4 bases, with 16 bases left in between. The germline gives CDR1 KGHSH, CDR2 LQKENI. Source study methods: Amplifying reference gene primers gave estimates of nucleated cell counts. Here immunoSEQ multiplex PCR was the method, and the copy in TCRdb shows in-frame clones only, minus some. V and J calls plus clone size are reproduced from that table; the DNA served to infer D and trimming. The sample shows some 100,000 clones, about 90% of them seen only once. Sequencing was carried out using peripheral blood. The clonotype was recovered from a man in his thirties or forties in a cohort sampled during active COVID-19. V is TRBV18 and J is TRBJ1-4; TRBD1 might be the D (5 bases). CDR3: CASSRGYDSLNEKLFF. The CDR3 region has the DNA TGTGCCAGCTCACGGGGATACGACAGCCTTAATGAAAAACTGTTTTTT.